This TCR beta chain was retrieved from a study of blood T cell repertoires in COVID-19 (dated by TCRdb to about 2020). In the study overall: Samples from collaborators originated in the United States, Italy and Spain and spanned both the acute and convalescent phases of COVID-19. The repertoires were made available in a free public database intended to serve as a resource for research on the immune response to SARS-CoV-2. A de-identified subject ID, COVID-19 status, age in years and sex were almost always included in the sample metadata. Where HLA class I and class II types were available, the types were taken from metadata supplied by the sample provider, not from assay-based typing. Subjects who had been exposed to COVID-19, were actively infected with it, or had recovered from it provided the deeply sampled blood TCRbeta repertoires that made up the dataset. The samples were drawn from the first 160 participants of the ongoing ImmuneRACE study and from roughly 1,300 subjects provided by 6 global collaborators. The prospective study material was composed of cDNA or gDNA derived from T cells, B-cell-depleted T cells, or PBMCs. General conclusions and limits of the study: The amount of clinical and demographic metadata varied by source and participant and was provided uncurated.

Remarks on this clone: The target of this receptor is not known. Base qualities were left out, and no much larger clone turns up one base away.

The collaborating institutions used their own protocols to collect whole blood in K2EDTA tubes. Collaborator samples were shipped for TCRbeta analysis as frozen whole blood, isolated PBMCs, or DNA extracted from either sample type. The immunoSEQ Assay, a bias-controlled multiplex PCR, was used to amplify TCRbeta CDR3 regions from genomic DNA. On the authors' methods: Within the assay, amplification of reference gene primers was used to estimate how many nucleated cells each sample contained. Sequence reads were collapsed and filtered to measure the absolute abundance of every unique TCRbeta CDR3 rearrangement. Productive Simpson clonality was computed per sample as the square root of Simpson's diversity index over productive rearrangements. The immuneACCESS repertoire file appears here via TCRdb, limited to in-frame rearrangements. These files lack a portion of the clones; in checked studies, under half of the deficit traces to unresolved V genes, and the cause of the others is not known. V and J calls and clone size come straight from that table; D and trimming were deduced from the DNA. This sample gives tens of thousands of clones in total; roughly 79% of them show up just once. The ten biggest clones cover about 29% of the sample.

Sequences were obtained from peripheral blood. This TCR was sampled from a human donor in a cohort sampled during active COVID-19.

CDR3 region: CASSLDSRKGNTIYF. The sequenced DNA is TGTGCCAGCAGCTTAGATTCCAGGAAAGGAAACACCATATATTTT. The rearrangement joined TRBV7-2 to TRBJ1-3, with no confidently assigned D gene. Reading the germline V gene gives CDR1 SGHTA and CDR2 FQGNSA. Spanning cysteine to phenylalanine, the CDR3 consists of 15 amino acids. Of the read, only the CDR3 DNA is kept; its 45 bases are in frame from base 1. Cut back by 1 base and 4 bases, the V and J ends lie 11 bases apart. With all but the CDR3 taken from the reference TRBV7-2 and TRBJ1-3 genes, the full variable domain is: GAGVSQSPSNKVTEKGKDVELRCDPISGHTALYWYRQSLGQGLEFLIYFQGNSAPDKSGLPSDRFSAERTGGSVSTLTIQRTQQEDSAVYLCASSLDSRKGNTIYFGEGSWLTVV.